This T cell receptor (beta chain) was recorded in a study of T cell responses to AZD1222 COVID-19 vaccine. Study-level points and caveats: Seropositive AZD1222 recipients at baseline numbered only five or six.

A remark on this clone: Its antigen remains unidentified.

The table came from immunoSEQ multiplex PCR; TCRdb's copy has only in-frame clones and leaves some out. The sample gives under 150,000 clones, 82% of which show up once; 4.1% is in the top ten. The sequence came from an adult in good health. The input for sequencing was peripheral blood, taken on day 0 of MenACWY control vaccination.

CDR3 DNA: TGTGCCAGCGCACGAGGGGCGAACACTGAAGCTTTCTTT. The encoded protein is CASARGANTEAFF. The rearrangement joins TRBV6-1 to TRBJ1-1; D might be TRBD1 (5 bases). This CDR3 contains 13 residues. The germline gives CDR1 MNHNS, CDR2 SASEGT. Trimming removed 8 bases at V and 1 base at J, with 11 bases between.